These 2 T cell receptor beta chains were all obtained from the same sample, sequenced in a study of long-term antiretroviral therapy in people with HIV. This was the immunoSEQ v3.0 assay at survey level. Here immunoSEQ multiplex PCR was the method, and the copy in TCRdb shows in-frame clones only, minus some. This table has about 11,000 clones, around 84% appearing once. The source was unsorted PBMCs, collected approximately 7 years after starting antiretroviral therapy. These receptors all stem from a man aged 50 to 60 with HIV.

Only one count was recorded for this clone. V usage is TRBV28 and J usage is TRBJ2-3; perhaps TRBD2 as D (6 bases). V was clipped by 6 bases and J by 0 bases, with 13 bases between them. The CDR3 runs 15 residues. The V gene's germline CDR1 is MDHEN and CDR2 SYDVKM. This CDR3 is CASSLRDFSTDTQYF. The CDR3 DNA sequence: TGTGCCAGCAGCCTGAGGGACTTTAGCACAGATACGCAGTATTTT.

The chain uses TRBV29-1 and TRBJ2-4; D could derive from TRBD1 or TRBD2 (5 bases each). The V end lost 3 bases, the J end lost 5 bases, and 11 bases lay between the germline ends. Germline V CDR1 and CDR2: SQVTM, ANQGSEA. The CDR3 is 13 amino acids. CDR3 amino acids: CSVESRDENIQYF. Written as DNA, the CDR3 is TGCAGCGTTGAGAGTCGGGACGAAAACATTCAGTACTTC.